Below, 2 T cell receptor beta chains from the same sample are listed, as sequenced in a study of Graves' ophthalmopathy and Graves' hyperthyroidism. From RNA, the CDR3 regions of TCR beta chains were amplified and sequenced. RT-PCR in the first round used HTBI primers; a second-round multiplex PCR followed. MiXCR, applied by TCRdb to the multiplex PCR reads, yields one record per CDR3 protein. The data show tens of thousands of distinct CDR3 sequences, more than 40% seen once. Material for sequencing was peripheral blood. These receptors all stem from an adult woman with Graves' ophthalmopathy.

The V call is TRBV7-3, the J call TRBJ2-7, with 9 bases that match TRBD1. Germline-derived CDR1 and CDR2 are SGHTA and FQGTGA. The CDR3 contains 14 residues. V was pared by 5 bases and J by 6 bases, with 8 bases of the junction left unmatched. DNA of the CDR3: TGTGCCAGCAGCCTACAGGGGGCGCGGAGCGAGCAGTACTTC. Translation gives CASSLQGARSEQYF. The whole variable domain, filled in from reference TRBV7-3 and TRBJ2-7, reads GAGVSQTPSNKVTEKGKYVELRCDPISGHTALYWYRQSLGQGPEFLIYFQGTGAADDSGLPNDRFFAVRPEGSVSTLKIQRTERGDSAVYLCASSLQGARSEQYFGPGTRLTVT.

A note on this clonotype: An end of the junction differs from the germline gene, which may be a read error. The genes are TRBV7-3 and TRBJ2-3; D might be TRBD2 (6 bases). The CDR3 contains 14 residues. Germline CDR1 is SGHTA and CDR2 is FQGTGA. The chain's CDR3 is CAGSKGLRTDTQYF. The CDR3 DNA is TGTGCCGGCAGCAAGGGACTGCGCACAGATACGCAGTATTTT.